The 20 T cell receptor beta chains presented below share a single source sample, sequenced in a study of beta chain features in type 1 diabetes. Broader study findings: Shorter TCRB CDR3s, moderately but significantly so, marked every one of the four CD4+ subsets in Type 1 diabetes patients.

No antigen has been assigned to these receptors. Of the isolated RNA, all was reverse transcribed, and so the sequenced material was expressed TCRB transcripts. Data came from immunoSEQ multiplex PCR; TCRdb stores just in-frame clones and leaves some out. This sample carries around 180,000 clones, almost 8% of them seen once, and the ten largest clones take approximately 0.54%. The sequencing sample was made of central memory CD4+ T cells from blood. The receptors shown here come from a man younger than 35 with type 1 diabetes.

The J gene is TRBJ2-5, the V gene TRBV29-1; 7 bases are a match to TRBD2. Germline CDR1 and CDR2: SQVTM and ANQGSEA. The CDR3 contains 13 residues. Losses at the gene ends were 3 bases for V and 6 bases for J; bases not matched to a gene: 7. The CDR3 is CSVEGEGPQTQYF. The CDR3 nucleotides are TGCAGCGTTGAGGGGGAGGGCCCGCAGACCCAGTACTTC.

J is TRBJ2-5 and V is TRBV28, with 7 nucleotides matching TRBD2. Germline V gene lookup returns CDR1 MDHEN and CDR2 SYDVKM. V was clipped by 0 bases and J by 5 bases; unmatched bases: 3. This CDR3 region has 14 residues. The CDR3 DNA is TGTGCCAGCAGTTTATGGTCCGGGGGGGAGACCCAGTACTTC. Residues: CASSLWSGGETQYF.

This clone was seen only a few times. The J gene is TRBJ1-5, the V gene TRBV28; D may be TRBD1 (6 bases). V was trimmed by 4 bases and J by 0 bases, leaving 19 bases between them. This CDR3 spans 18 amino acids. Germline values: CDR1 MDHEN, CDR2 SYDVKM. CDR3 sequence (DNA): TGTGCCAGCAGTTGGCGCAGGGGCGTGGGTTATAGCAATCAGCCCCAGCATTTT. Translation: CASSWRRGVGYSNQPQHF. Supplemented by reference TRBV28 and TRBJ1-5, the full variable domain reads DVKVTQSSRYLVKRTGEKVFLECVQDMDHENMFWYRQDPGLGLRLIYFSYDVKMKEKGDIPEGYSVSREKKERFSLILESASTNQTSMYLCASSWRRGVGYSNQPQHFGDGTRLSIL.

The chain employs TRBV9 and TRBJ2-7; possible D gene TRBD1, 6 bases. The ends were cut back, 3 bases at V and 3 bases at J, with 13 bases in the middle. The germline gives CDR1 SGDLS, CDR2 YYNGEE. The CDR3 has 14 residues. The CDR3 DNA is TGTGCCAGCAGCGGAGGACAGCGCAACTACGAGCAGTACTTC. Protein: CASSGGQRNYEQYF. Together with reference TRBV9 and TRBJ2-7, the CDR3 gives the full variable domain: DSGVTQTPKHLITATGQRVTLRCSPRSGDLSVYWYQQSLDQGLQFLIQYYNGEERAKGNILERFSAQQFPDLHSELNLSSLELGDSALYFCASSGGQRNYEQYFGPGTRLTVT.

The sample holds a few counts of this clone. The CDR3 here is CASKDWESYGYTF. Written as DNA, the CDR3 is TGTGCCAGCAAAGATTGGGAGTCCTATGGCTACACCTTC. The chain has TRBV6-6 and TRBJ1-2; D is uncertain. Germline CDR1 MNHNY, CDR2 SVGAGI (reference sequence). V was clipped by 7 bases and J by 4 bases, with 13 bases between them. The CDR3 consists of 13 residues.

This clone has just a few counts. The chain combines TRBV23-1 with TRBJ2-2; a possible D gene is TRBD2 (5 bases). TRBV23-1 is given ORF status, its function remaining uncertain. V lost 8 bases and J lost 3, with 13 bases in between. This CDR3 contains 14 residues. The CDR3 sequence is CASPEARDTGELFF. The DNA for the CDR3 is TGCGCCAGCCCCGAGGCGCGGGACACCGGGGAGCTGTTTTTT.

This clone has a handful of counts. The rearrangement joins TRBV7-2 to TRBJ2-3; D is ambiguous. V lost 5 bases, J lost 3 bases, and 9 bases lay in between. From germline, CDR1 is SGHTA and CDR2 FQGNSA. This CDR3 has 13 amino acids. In DNA form, the CDR3 reads TGTGCCAGCAGCGAACAGCCGACAGATACGCAGTATTTT. It codes for CASSEQPTDTQYF.

This clone was counted between two and nine times. The genes are TRBV7-2 and TRBJ2-5; D possibly corresponds to TRBD2 (5 bases). The germline gives CDR1 SGHTA, CDR2 FQGNSA. The CDR3 is 14 residues long. V was clipped by 1 base and J by 5 bases, with 11 bases between them. DNA for the CDR3: TGTGCCAGCAGCTTAGAGGCGGGTGGCGAGACCCAGTACTTC. Amino acids: CASSLEAGGETQYF.

The V gene is TRBV9, the J gene TRBJ2-5; 10 bases line up with TRBD2. This CDR3 region has 14 residues. V lost 5 bases and J lost 3; bases outside the gene matches: 4. The germline CDR1 and CDR2 sequences are SGDLS and YYNGEE. CDR3 region: CASSFGTSEETQYF. The CDR3 DNA is TGTGCCAGCAGTTTCGGGACTAGCGAAGAGACCCAGTACTTC.

This clone came up a few times. The chain uses TRBV4-2 and TRBJ1-1; D call uncertain. V was shortened by 0 bases and J by 6 bases, with 8 bases between the two germline ends. From germline, CDR1 is LGHNA and CDR2 YNFKEQ. The CDR3 loop spans 13 amino acids. The CDR3 here is CASSQESYPEAFF. The CDR3 nucleotides read TGTGCCAGCAGCCAAGAGAGTTACCCTGAAGCTTTCTTT.

This chain links TRBV27 with TRBJ2-1; maybe TRBD1 (6 bases). V was trimmed by 3 bases and J by 4 bases, leaving 13 bases between them. The CDR3 has 15 residues. CDR1 is MNHEY and CDR2 is SMNVEV in the germline V gene (reference sequence). The CDR3 loop reads CASSLGRGMYNEQFF. The CDR3 DNA is TGTGCCAGCAGTTTGGGCAGGGGAATGTACAATGAGCAGTTCTTC.

This clone showed up just a few times. The V call is TRBV11-2, the J call TRBJ2-1; D uncertain. Germline V gene data show CDR1 as SGHAT and CDR2 as FQNNGV. The CDR3 totals 13 residues. V lost 8 bases, J lost 7 bases, and 15 bases lay in between. CDR3 residues: CASAIDTPNEQFF. CDR3 nucleotides: TGTGCCAGCGCAATCGACACTCCGAATGAGCAGTTCTTC.

The chain couples TRBV4-3 to TRBJ2-7; D may be TRBD2 (5 bases). This CDR3 has 18 amino acids. CDR1 and CDR2 from the germline V gene are LGHNA and YSLEER. Trimming took 1 base from V and 0 from J, leaving 19 bases between them. In DNA form, the CDR3 reads TGCGCCAGCAGCCAAGGGTTTTCCTCGCGGGTAATCTCCTACGAGCAGTACTTC. The encoded protein is CASSQGFSSRVISYEQYF.

This clone came up a few times. The gene calls are TRBV6-6 and TRBJ1-2; TRBD1 matches 11 bases. Germline loops: CDR1 MNHNY, CDR2 SVGAGI (reference sequence). The CDR3 extends over 14 amino acids. Trimming at V came to 6 bases and at J to 7 bases, leaving 7 bases not matched to a gene. DNA for the CDR3: TGTGCCAGCAGCGTAGGGACAGGGGGAATTGGCTACACCTTC. Translation gives CASSVGTGGIGYTF.

The J gene is TRBJ1-2, the V gene TRBV2; D call uncertain. This CDR3 comprises 15 residues. With 4 bases removed from V and 7 bases from J, the gap between germline ends came to 19 bases. Germline CDR1 is SNHLY and CDR2 is FYNNEI. The CDR3 here is CASSVTARGLSGYTF. Here the CDR3 DNA reads TGTGCCAGCAGTGTCACGGCTCGCGGGCTATCTGGCTACACCTTC.

The chain recombines TRBV7-2 with TRBJ2-1; possibly TRBD1 for D (5 bases). CDR1 and CDR2 (germline): SGHTA, FQGNSA. The CDR3 is 15 residues long. The V and J ends lost 0 bases and 1 base respectively, with 7 bases between them. CDR3 sequence (DNA): TGTGCCAGCAGCTTAGCGCAGGGTTCCTACAATGAGCAGTTCTTC. It yields the protein CASSLAQGSYNEQFF.

V is TRBV7-7 and J is TRBJ2-5, with 10 bases aligning to TRBD1. The CDR3 runs 15 residues. Germline CDR1 and CDR2: SSHAT and FNYEAQ (reference sequence). The V segment lost 5 bases and the J segment 5 bases; nucleotides outside the gene matches: 8. The CDR3 coding sequence is TGTGCCAGCAGCCCGAGACAGGGGGCGCGGGAGACCCAGTACTTC. It translates to CASSPRQGARETQYF. Full variable domain (rest looked up from reference TRBV7-7 and TRBJ2-5): GAGVSQSPRYKVTKRGQDVTLRCDPISSHATLYWYQQALGQGPEFLTYFNYEAQPDKSGLPSDRFSAERPEGSISTLTIQRTEQRDSAMYRCASSPRQGARETQYFGPGTRLLVL.

The rearrangement links TRBV9 to TRBJ1-1; perhaps TRBD1 as D (5 bases). CDR3 length equals 14 residues. Germline loops: CDR1 SGDLS, CDR2 YYNGEE. The germline V and J ends were trimmed by 2 bases and 0 bases, with 8 bases remaining between them. The DNA of the CDR3 is TGTGCCAGCAGCGTGGGGCAGATGAACACTGAAGCTTTCTTT. It is translated as CASSVGQMNTEAFF. Filled out from reference TRBV9 and TRBJ1-1, the complete variable domain reads DSGVTQTPKHLITATGQRVTLRCSPRSGDLSVYWYQQSLDQGLQFLIQYYNGEERAKGNILERFSAQQFPDLHSELNLSSLELGDSALYFCASSVGQMNTEAFFGQGTRLTVV.

The rearrangement uses TRBV4-3 and TRBJ2-1; possible D gene TRBD1, 5 bases. V was shortened by 5 bases and J by 5 bases, with 10 bases between the two germline ends. This CDR3 contains 13 residues. Germline V gene sequence: CDR1 LGHNA, CDR2 YSLEER. The CDR3 DNA follows: TGCGCCAGCAGCGCACAGGCAAACAATGAGCAGTTCTTC. It is translated as CASSAQANNEQFF.

This clone was found a few times. V and J are TRBV30 and TRBJ1-4; 7 bases map to TRBD1. Germline V gene lookup returns CDR1 GTSNPN and CDR2 SVGIG (reference sequence). Trimming took 1 base from V and 8 from J; bases not matched to a gene: 4. The CDR3 is made up of 13 amino acids. This chain's CDR3 is CAWSGRTGEKLFF. The DNA of the CDR3 is TGTGCCTGGAGTGGTCGGACAGGAGAAAAACTGTTTTTT.